The TCR beta chain under discussion was sequenced for a study of response to subunit inactivated influenza vaccine. TCRdb recomputed calls from the RT-PCR reads with MiXCR, one row per CDR3 protein. The repertoire consists of about 540,000 distinct CDR3 sequences, with around a quarter occurring once and the leading ten covering 2.5% to 3%. The CDR3 totals 17 residues. Germline CDR1 LGHNA, CDR2 YNFKEQ. The ends lost 0 bases at V and 2 bases at J; junction bases unmatched: 5. These data were likewise used in another study, on T cells expressing NK-cell markers. That paper notes: Template switching by 5'RACE with UMIs generated the TCR beta cDNA. Sorted CD3+CD56-NKG2C+, CD3+CD56+NKG2C+ and CD3+CD56+NKG2C- T cells supplied the TCR beta repertoires. Eight donors were sequenced, of whom seven were HCMV-seropositive, while the remaining one was HCMV-seronegative. The use of an anti-gamma-delta TCR antibody, which was added in several experiments, restricted sorting to T cells expressing alpha-beta TCR. Six donors had dominant NKG2C+ clonotypes that comprised about 1.0-7.5% of their CD8+ T cells.

Sequences were derived from CD4+ T cells sorted from PBMCs, sampled approximately 12 days after vaccination. This sequence joins TRBV4-2 and TRBJ2-3; 10 bases agree with TRBD2. This TCR came from a man between 50 and 59 years old who received an inactivated influenza vaccine. The CDR3 loop is CASSQERGLAFTDTQYF. As DNA, the CDR3 is TGTGCCAGCAGCCAAGAAAGGGGACTAGCGTTCACAGATACGCAGTATTTT.